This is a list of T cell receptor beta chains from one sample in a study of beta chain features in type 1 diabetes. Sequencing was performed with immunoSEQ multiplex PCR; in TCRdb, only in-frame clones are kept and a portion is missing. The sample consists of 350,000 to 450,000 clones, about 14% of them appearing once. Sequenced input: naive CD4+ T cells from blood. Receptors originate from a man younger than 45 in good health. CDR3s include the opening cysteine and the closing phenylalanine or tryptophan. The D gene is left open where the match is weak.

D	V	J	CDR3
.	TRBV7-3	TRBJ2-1	CASSSSGLLYNEQFF
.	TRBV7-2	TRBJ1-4	CASSLVEARSEKLFF
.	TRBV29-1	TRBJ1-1	CSGGDGREAFF
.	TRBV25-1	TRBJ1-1	CASSELGSQNTEAFF
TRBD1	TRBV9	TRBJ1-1	CASSPQQGRAEAFF
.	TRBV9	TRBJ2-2	CASSPRDIRDTGELFF
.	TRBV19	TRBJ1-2	CASTDSPYGYTF
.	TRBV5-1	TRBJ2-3	CASSRTVAGDTQYF
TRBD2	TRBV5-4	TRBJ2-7	CASSLGLAGDVYEQYF
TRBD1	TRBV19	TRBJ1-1	CASSASGTGRQAFF
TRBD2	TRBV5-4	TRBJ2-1	CASSKIAGGPSYNEQFF
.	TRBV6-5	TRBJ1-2	CASRQNYGYTF
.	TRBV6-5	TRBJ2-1	CASRVFSYNEQFF
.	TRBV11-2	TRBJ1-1	CASSLRLEAFF
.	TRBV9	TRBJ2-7	CASSVGWKGNEQYF
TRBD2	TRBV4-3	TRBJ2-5	CASSQDRGGTQYF
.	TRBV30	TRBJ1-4	CACWMEKLFF
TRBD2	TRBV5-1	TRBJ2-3	CASSLATAGGDTQYF
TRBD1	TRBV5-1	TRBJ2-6	CASANRGSGANVLTF
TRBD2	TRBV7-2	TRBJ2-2	CASSPRGTSGRDTGELFF
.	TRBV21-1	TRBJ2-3	CASSRTKVTDTQYF
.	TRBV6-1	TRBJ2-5	CASSGQYGGTQYF
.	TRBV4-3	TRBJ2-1	CASSQTAVSSYNEQFF
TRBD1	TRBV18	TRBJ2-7	CASSPGQGANNEQYF
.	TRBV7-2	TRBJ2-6	CASSYAGFLRGAGANVLTF
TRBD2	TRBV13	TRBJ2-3	CASSLAAGGTLDTQYF
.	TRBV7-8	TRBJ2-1	CASSRPSPGRTDNEQFF
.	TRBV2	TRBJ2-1	CASSDRGSYNEQFF
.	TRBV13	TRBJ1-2	CASSRSTGRREGYTF
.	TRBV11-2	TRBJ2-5	CASTLGGSLETQYF
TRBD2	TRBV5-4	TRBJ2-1	CASSQIGLAGDGQFF